Each of the 11 T cell receptor beta chains below was sequenced from the same sample in a study of blood T cell repertoires in COVID-19. TCRdb's table, derived via immunoSEQ multiplex PCR, lists solely in-frame clones and lacks some. The data contain some 150,000 clones, approximately 87% of them singletons. Material: peripheral blood. Receptors were obtained from a woman in her fifties or sixties with COVID-19, enrolled during active disease.

V is TRBV11-2 and J is TRBJ1-5; D is undetermined. Germline CDR1 is SGHAT and CDR2 is FQNNGV. The V and J ends lost 4 bases and 2 bases respectively, with 15 bases between them. The CDR3 loop spans 16 amino acids. CDR3 residues: CASSSTLVAGNQPQHF. In nucleotides, the CDR3 is TGTGCCAGCAGCTCTACCTTAGTCGCGGGCAATCAGCCCCAGCATTTT.

The chain carries TRBV15 and TRBJ1-2; 9 bases are a match to TRBD1. The trim removed 7 bases at V and 3 bases at J, leaving 9 bases unmatched. Germline values: CDR1 LNHNV, CDR2 YYDKDF (reference sequence). The CDR3 covers 15 residues. For the CDR3, the DNA is TGTGCCACCAACAATTGGGACAGGGCCTACTATGGCTACACCTTC. Its protein product is CATNNWDRAYYGYTF.

The rearrangement uses TRBV7-8 and TRBJ1-1, with unresolved D. Germline loops: CDR1 SGHVS, CDR2 FQNEAQ. CDR3 length: 16 amino acids. V dropped 5 bases and J dropped 1 base, with 17 bases sitting between them. The CDR3 sequence: CASSQARRRQNTEAFF. Written as DNA, the CDR3 is TGTGCCAGCAGCCAAGCTAGGAGACGGCAGAACACTGAAGCTTTCTTT.

The genes are TRBV12-3 or TRBV12-4 and TRBJ1-5; D is uncertain. The CDR3 extends over 11 amino acids. Trimming took 2 bases from V and 11 from J, leaving 7 bases between them. CDR3 nucleotide sequence: TGTGCCAGCAGTTTATCCGGGACCCAGCATTTT. Translation: CASSLSGTQHF.

The chain couples TRBV19 to TRBJ2-1; no clear D gene. Trimming took 7 bases from V and 7 from J, leaving 17 bases between them. The germline V gene has CDR1 LNHDA and CDR2 SQIVND (reference sequence). The CDR3 has 14 amino acids. The CDR3 region is CASTASGTRNEQFF. The CDR3 coding sequence is TGTGCCAGTACGGCGTCAGGCACCCGTAATGAGCAGTTCTTC.

The chain uses TRBV25-1 and TRBJ1-6; 10 positions agree with TRBD1. This CDR3 has 14 residues. Unmatched junction bases numbered 6, after V lost 6 bases and J lost 10 bases. Germline-derived CDR1 and CDR2 are MGHDK and SYGVNS. This CDR3 is CASRGGTGESPLHF. In DNA form, the CDR3 reads TGTGCCAGCAGGGGGGGGACAGGGGAATCACCCCTCCACTTT.

The chain has TRBV15 and TRBJ1-4; D may be TRBD1 (5 bases). Germline lookup yields CDR1 LNHNV and CDR2 YYDKDF (reference sequence). There are 15 residues in the CDR3. V lost 5 bases to trimming and J lost 3 bases, with 13 bases between them. CDR3 sequence reads: CATSLSTASNEKLFF. For the CDR3, the DNA is TGTGCCACCAGCCTATCGACAGCCTCTAATGAAAAACTGTTTTTT.

V and J are TRBV5-5 and TRBJ1-4; TRBD1 aligns across 8 bases. Germline CDR1 reads SGHKS; CDR2 reads YYEKEE (reference sequence). V was pared by 4 bases and J by 8 bases, with 13 bases of the junction left unmatched. This CDR3 is built from 16 residues. As DNA, the CDR3 is TGTGCCAGCAGCCGACTAGGACAGGGAGGAGAGGAAAAACTGTTTTTT. It specifies CASSRLGQGGEEKLFF.

V gene TRBV28 combines with J gene TRBJ2-1, with D perhaps matching TRBD2 (6 bases). The CDR3 runs 17 residues. Germline V lookup: CDR1 MDHEN, CDR2 SYDVKM. V dropped 4 bases and J dropped 0 bases, with 16 bases sitting between them. CDR3 DNA sequence: TGTGCCAGCAGTTCCGATTTAGCGGCAAGCTCCTACAATGAGCAGTTCTTC. It is translated as CASSSDLAASSYNEQFF.

The chain is built from TRBV7-9 and TRBJ1-5, with 12 bases aligning to TRBD1. The germline gives CDR1 SEHNR, CDR2 FQNEAQ (reference sequence). The J segment lost 7 bases and the V segment lost 4 bases, leaving 11 bases of the junction unmatched. The CDR3 has 17 residues. CDR3 protein: CASSSPGTGGLNQPQHF. DNA of the CDR3: TGTGCCAGCAGCTCCCCCGGGACAGGGGGCCTAAACCAGCCCCAGCATTTT.

This clone has just one count. This chain links TRBV24-1 with TRBJ2-3, with 7 positions matching TRBD1. J lost 2 bases, V lost 3 bases, and 7 bases had no gene match. The CDR3 extends over 16 amino acids. Looked up from germline, CDR1 is KGHDR and CDR2 is SFDVKD. The chain's CDR3 is CATSDQQGSYTDTQYF. The CDR3 bases are TGTGCCACCAGTGATCAACAGGGGAGTTACACAGATACGCAGTATTTT.